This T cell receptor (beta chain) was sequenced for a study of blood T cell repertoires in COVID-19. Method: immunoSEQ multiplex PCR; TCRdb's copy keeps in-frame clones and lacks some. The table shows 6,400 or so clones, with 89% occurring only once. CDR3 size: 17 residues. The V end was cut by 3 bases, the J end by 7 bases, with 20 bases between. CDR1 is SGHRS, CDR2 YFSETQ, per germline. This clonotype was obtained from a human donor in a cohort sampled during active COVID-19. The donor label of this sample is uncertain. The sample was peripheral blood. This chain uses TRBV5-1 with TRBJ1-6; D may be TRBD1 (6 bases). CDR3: CASSCSGRQVLNSPLHF. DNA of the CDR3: TGCGCCAGCAGCTGCTCCGGTCGACAGGTTCTAAATTCACCCCTCCACTTT.